This TCR beta chain was captured in a study of shared clonotypes between healthy human individuals. Regarding this clone: What it recognizes is unknown.

Whole-study findings and limits: In contrast to clonotypes shared by all four donors, non-shared clonotypes had lower generation probabilities. In general, naive subsets displayed greater estimated richness than memory subsets did.

Naive CD45RA+ and memory CD45RA-negative subsets were split from CD4+ cells. Sequenced by immunoSEQ multiplex PCR; TCRdb stores in-frame clones only, minus some. Of hundreds of thousands of clones in the sample, around two thirds are singletons; the top ten hold approximately 1.7%. V was clipped by 6 bases and J by 6 bases; unmatched bases: 4. Germline assignment: CDR1 MNHEY and CDR2 SVGAGI. This CDR3 region has 15 residues. The rearrangement links TRBV6-5 to TRBJ2-1, with TRBD2 matching over 14 bases. Sequencing was done on a sample of memory CD4+ T cells sorted from blood. The subset is: CD45RA-negative fraction. This TCR came from a woman aged 25 to 39 in good health. CDR3 in DNA: TGTGCCAGCAGCCGGACTAGCGGGAGGCCCAATGAGCAGTTCTTC. Amino acids: CASSRTSGRPNEQFF.